A single T cell receptor (beta chain) is shown here with its context. This entry comes from a study of identifying expanded T cells in peripheral blood. The ends lost 0 bases at V and 0 bases at J; junction bases unmatched: 3. Germline V CDR1 and CDR2: SGHDT, YYEEEE. This CDR3 region has 16 residues. Collection occurred without any documented infections or immune events in donors. Sequencing used immunoSEQ multiplex PCR; TCRdb keeps in-frame clones, though not all of them. The sample holds about 78,000 clones, approximately 84% seen once. The chain joins TRBV5-6 to TRBJ2-1; 7 bases agree with TRBD2. The material sequenced was blood. The receptor was derived from a person aged 18 to 75 in good health. CDR3 nucleotides: TGTGCCAGCAGCTTGGATGGGACTACCTCCTACAATGAGCAGTTCTTC. Its protein is CASSLDGTTSYNEQFF.